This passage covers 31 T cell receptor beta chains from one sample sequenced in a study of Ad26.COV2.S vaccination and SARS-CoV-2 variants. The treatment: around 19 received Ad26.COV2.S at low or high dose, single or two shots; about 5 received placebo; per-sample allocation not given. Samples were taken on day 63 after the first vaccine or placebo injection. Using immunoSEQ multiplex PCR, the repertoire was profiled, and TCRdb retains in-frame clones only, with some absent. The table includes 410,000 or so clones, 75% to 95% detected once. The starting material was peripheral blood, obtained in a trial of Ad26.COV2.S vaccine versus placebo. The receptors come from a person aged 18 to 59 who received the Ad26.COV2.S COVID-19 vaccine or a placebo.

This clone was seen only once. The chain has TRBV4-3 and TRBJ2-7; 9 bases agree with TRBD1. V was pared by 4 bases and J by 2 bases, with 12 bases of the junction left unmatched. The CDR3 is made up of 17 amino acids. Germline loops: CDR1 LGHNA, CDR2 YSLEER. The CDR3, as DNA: TGCGCCAGCAGCCGGACGCTACAGGGGGCGGCTACCTACGAGCAGTACTTC. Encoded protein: CASSRTLQGAATYEQYF.

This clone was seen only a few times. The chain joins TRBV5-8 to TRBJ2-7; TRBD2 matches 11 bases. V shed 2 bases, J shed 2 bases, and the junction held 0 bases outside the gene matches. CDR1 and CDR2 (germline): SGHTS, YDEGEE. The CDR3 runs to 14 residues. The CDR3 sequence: CASSFSGRAYEQYF. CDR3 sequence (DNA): TGTGCCAGCAGCTTTAGCGGGAGGGCCTACGAGCAGTACTTC.

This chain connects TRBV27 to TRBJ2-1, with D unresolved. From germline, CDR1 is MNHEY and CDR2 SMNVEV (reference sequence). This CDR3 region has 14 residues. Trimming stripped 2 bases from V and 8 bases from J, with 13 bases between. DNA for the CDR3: TGTGCCAGCAGTTTAAGGGTCCTATTTCATGAGCAGTTCTTC. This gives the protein CASSLRVLFHEQFF.

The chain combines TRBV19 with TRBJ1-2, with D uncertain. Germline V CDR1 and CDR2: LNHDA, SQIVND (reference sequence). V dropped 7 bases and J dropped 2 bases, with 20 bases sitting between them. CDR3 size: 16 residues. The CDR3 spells CASTPNNWETNYGYTF. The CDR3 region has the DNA TGTGCCAGTACCCCAAACAACTGGGAGACCAACTATGGCTACACCTTC. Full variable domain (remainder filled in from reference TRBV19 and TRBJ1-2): DGGITQSPKYLFRKEGQNVTLSCEQNLNHDAMYWYRQDPGQGLRLIYYSQIVNDFQKGDIAEGYSVSREKKESFPLTVTSAQKNPTAFYLCASTPNNWETNYGYTFGSGTRLTVV.

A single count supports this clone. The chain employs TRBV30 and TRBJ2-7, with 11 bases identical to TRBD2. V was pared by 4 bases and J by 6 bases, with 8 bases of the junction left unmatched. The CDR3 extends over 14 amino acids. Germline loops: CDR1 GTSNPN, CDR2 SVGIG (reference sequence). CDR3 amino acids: CAWNRLAGLSEQYF. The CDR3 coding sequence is TGTGCCTGGAACCGACTAGCGGGACTATCCGAGCAGTACTTC.

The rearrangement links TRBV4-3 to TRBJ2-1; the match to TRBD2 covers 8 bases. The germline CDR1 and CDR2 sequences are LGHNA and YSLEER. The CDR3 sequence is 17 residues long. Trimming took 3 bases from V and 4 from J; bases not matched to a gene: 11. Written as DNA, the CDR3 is TGCGCCAGCAGCCAGGGGTCGGGACTAGGAACTTACAATGAGCAGTTCTTC. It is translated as CASSQGSGLGTYNEQFF.

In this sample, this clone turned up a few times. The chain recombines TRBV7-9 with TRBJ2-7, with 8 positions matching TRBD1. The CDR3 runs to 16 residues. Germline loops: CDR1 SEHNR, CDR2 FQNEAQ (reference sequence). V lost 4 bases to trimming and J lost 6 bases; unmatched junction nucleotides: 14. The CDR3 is CASSSTPFSTGVEQYF. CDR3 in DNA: TGTGCCAGCAGCTCCACCCCATTCTCGACAGGGGTCGAGCAGTACTTC.

Here the CDR3 reads CASSLNRDRVTEAFF. CDR3 nucleotides: TGTGCCAGTAGTTTAAACCGGGACAGGGTCACTGAAGCTTTCTTT. This chain connects TRBV19 to TRBJ1-1; 9 nucleotides agree with TRBD1. The CDR3 contains 15 residues. J lost 4 bases, V lost 5 bases, and 8 bases had no gene match. Germline V gene lookup returns CDR1 LNHDA and CDR2 SQIVND (reference sequence).

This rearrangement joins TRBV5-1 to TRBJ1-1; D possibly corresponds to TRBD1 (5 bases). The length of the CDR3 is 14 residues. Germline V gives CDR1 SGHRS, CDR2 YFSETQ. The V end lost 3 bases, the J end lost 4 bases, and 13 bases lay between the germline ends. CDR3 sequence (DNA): TGCGCCAGCAGCTCCTCGGCGGGGGGCACTGAAGCTTTCTTT. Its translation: CASSSSAGGTEAFF.

CDR3 in DNA: TGTGCCAGCTCACCTGGACAGGGTGGGGGAGAGCAGTACTTC. It specifies CASSPGQGGGEQYF. This chain uses TRBV18 with TRBJ2-7; 8 bases are a match to TRBD1. The germline gives CDR1 KGHSH, CDR2 LQKENI. Losses at the gene ends were 3 bases for V and 7 bases for J; bases not matched to a gene: 8. CDR3 length equals 14 residues.

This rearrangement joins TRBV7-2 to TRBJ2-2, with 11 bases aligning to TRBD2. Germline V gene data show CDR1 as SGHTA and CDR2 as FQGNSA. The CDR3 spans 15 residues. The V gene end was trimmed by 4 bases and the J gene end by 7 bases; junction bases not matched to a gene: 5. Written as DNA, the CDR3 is TGTGCCAGCAGCTCCTCGACTAGCGGGAACGGGGAGCTGTTTTTT. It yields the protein CASSSSTSGNGELFF.

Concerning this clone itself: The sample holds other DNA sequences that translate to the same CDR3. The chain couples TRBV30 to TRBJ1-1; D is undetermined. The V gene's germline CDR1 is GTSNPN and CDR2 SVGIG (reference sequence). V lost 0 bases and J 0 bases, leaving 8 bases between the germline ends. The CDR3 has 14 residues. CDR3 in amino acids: CAWSVLGMNTEAFF. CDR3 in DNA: TGTGCCTGGAGTGTATTGGGGATGAACACTGAAGCTTTCTTT.

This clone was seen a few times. As DNA, the CDR3 is TGTGCCAGCAGCTTAGATACGCAGTATTTT. This codes for CASSLDTQYF. The chain uses TRBV7-9 and TRBJ2-3; D uncertain. CDR1 and CDR2 from the germline V gene are SEHNR and FQNEAQ (reference sequence). This CDR3 region has 10 residues. The V end lost 1 base, the J end lost 7 bases, and 0 bases lay between the germline ends.

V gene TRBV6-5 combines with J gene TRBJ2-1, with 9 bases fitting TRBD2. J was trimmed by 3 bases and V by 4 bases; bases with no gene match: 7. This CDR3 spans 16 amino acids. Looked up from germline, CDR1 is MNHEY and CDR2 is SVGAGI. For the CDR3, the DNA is TGTGCCAGCAGTTCTTTGACTAGCGGCAACTACAATGAGCAGTTCTTC. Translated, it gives CASSSLTSGNYNEQFF.

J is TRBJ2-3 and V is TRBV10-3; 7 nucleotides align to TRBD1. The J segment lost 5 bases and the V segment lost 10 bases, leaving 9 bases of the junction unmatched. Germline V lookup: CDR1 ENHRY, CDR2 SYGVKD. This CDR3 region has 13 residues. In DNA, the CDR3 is TGTGCCACCGCCCGGACAGGTGGAGATACGCAGTATTTT. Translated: CATARTGGDTQYF.

The CDR3 reads CASSLEINSAFEQYF. As DNA, the CDR3 is TGCGCCAGCAGCTTGGAGATTAACAGTGCCTTTGAGCAGTACTTC. The chain employs TRBV5-1 and TRBJ2-7; no reliable D call. Germline-derived CDR1 and CDR2 are SGHRS and YFSETQ. V was pared by 0 bases and J by 7 bases, with 17 bases between. The CDR3 sequence is 15 residues long.

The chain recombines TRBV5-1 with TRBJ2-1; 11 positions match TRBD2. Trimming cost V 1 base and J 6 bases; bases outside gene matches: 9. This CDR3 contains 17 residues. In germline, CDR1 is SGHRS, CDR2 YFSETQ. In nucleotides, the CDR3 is TGCGCCAGCAGCTTGAAGCCCACTAGCGGGAGTTTCAATGAGCAGTTCTTC. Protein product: CASSLKPTSGSFNEQFF.

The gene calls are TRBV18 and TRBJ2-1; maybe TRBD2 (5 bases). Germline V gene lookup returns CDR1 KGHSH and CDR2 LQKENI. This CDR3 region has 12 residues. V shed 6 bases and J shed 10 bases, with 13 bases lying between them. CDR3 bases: TGTGCCAGCTCCGTAGTTAGCGACGAGCAGTTCTTC. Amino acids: CASSVVSDEQFF.

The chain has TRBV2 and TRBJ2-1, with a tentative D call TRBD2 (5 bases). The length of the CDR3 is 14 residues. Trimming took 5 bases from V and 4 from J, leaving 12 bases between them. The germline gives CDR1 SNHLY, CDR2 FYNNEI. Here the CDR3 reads CASSPSPKYNEQFF. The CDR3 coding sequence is TGTGCCAGCAGTCCTAGCCCTAAATACAATGAGCAGTTCTTC. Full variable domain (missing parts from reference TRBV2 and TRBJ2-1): EPEVTQTPSHQVTQMGQEVILRCVPISNHLYFYWYRQILGQKVEFLVSFYNNEISEKSEIFDDQFSVERPDGSNFTLKIRSTKLEDSAMYFCASSPSPKYNEQFFGPGTRLTVL.

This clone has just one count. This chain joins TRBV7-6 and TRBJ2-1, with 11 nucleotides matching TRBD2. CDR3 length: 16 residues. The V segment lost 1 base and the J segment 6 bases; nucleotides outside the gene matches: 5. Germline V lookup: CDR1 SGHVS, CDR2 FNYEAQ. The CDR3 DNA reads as TGTGCCAGCAGCTTAGGACGACTAGCGGGAACCAATGAGCAGTTCTTC. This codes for CASSLGRLAGTNEQFF.

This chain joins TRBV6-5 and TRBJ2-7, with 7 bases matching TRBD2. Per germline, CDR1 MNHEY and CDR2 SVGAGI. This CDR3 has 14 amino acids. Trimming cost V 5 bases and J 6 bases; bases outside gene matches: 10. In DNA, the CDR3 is TGTGCCAGCAGTCGCGCGGGAGCACTCCGCGAGCAGTACTTC. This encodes CASSRAGALREQYF.

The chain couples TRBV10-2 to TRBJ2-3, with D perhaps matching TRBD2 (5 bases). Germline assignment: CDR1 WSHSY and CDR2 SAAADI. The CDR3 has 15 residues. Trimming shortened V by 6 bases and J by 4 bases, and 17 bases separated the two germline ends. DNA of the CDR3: TGCGCCAGCAGGAGGGAGAGGTTATCCGCAGATACGCAGTATTTT. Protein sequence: CASRRERLSADTQYF.

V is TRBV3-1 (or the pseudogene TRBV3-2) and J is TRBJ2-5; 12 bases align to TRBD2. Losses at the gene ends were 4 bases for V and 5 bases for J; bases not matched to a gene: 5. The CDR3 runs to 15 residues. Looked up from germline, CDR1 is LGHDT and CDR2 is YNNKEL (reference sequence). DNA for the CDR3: TGTGCCAGCAGCCGAAGGACTAGCGGGACGGAGACCCAGTACTTC. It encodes CASSRRTSGTETQYF.

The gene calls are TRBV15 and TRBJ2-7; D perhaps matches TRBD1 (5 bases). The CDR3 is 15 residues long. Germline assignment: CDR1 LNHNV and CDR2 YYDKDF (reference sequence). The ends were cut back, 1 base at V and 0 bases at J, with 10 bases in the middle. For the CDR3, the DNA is TGTGCCACCAGCAGAGCCCCAGGGAACTCCTACGAGCAGTACTTC. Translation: CATSRAPGNSYEQYF.

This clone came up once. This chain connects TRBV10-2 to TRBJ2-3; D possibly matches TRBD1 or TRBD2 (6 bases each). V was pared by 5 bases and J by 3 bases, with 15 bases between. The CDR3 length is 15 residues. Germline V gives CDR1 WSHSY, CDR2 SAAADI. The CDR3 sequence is CASSPSGAPTDTQYF. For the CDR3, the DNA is TGCGCCAGCAGTCCCTCGGGGGCGCCTACAGATACGCAGTATTTT.

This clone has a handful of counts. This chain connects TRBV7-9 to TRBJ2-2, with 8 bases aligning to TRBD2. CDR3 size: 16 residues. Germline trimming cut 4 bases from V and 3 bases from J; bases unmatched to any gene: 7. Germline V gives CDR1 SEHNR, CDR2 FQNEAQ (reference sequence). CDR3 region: CASSSNSGTDTGELFF. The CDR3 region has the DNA TGTGCCAGCAGCTCAAATAGCGGGACCGACACCGGGGAGCTGTTTTTT. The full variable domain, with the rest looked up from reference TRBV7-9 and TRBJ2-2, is DTGVSQNPRHKITKRGQNVTFRCDPISEHNRLYWYRQTLGQGPEFLTYFQNEAQLEKSRLLSDRFSAERPKGSFSTLEIQRTEQGDSAMYLCASSSNSGTDTGELFFGEGSRLTVL.

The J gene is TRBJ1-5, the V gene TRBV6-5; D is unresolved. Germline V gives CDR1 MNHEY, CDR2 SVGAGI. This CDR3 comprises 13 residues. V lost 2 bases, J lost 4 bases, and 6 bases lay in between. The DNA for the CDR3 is TGTGCCAGCAGTTACAGCAAAAATCAGCCCCAGCATTTT. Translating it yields CASSYSKNQPQHF.

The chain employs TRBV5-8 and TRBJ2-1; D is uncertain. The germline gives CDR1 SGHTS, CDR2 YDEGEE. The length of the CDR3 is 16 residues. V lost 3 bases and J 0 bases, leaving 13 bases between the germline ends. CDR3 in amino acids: CASSWGTLSSYNEQFF. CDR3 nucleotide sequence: TGTGCCAGCAGCTGGGGTACCCTAAGCTCCTACAATGAGCAGTTCTTC.

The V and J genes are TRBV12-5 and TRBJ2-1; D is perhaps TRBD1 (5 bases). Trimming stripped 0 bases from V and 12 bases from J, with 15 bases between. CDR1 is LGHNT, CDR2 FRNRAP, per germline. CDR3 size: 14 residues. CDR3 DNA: TGTGCTAGTGGTTTGGTAAATCAGGGCAGTGGGCAGTTCTTC. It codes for CASGLVNQGSGQFF.

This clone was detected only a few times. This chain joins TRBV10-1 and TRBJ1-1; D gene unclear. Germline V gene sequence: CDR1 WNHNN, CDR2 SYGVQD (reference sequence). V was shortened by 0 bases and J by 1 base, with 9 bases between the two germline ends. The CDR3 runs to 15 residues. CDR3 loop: CASSESGLGNTEAFF. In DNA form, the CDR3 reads TGCGCCAGCAGTGAGTCGGGCTTGGGGAACACTGAAGCTTTCTTT.

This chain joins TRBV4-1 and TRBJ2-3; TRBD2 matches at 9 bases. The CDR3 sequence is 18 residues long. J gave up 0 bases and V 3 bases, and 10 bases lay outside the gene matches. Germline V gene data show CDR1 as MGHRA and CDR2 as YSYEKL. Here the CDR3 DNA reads TGCGCCAGCAGCCAGGGACCGCGACTAGCGGCTAGCACAGATACGCAGTATTTT. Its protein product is CASSQGPRLAASTDTQYF.